A single sample is the source of the 21 T cell receptor beta chains below, sequenced in a study of PD-1 blockade in classical Hodgkin lymphoma. The time point denotes: cycle 4 day 1 (C4D1), after 6 weeks of nivolumab. Each of the patients experienced relapse following autologous stem cell transplantation, and their brentuximab vedotin exposure differed. Clones were read by immunoSEQ multiplex PCR, and TCRdb kept only the in-frame ones, dropping some. The data show approximately 52,000 clones, about nine tenths seen once. The input for sequencing was peripheral blood mononuclear cells (PBMCs), taken before the fourth cycle of nivolumab. Every receptor here comes from a human donor with classical Hodgkin lymphoma.

This chain links TRBV6-1 with TRBJ1-1, with D hard to call. The V and J ends lost 5 bases and 7 bases respectively, with 17 bases between them. The CDR3 loop spans 14 amino acids. Per the germline V gene, CDR1 is MNHNS and CDR2 is SASEGT. The CDR3 loop reads CASSNRGGKVEAFF. CDR3 DNA: TGTGCCAGCAGTAATCGGGGAGGGAAGGTTGAAGCTTTCTTT.

The rearrangement links TRBV10-1 to TRBJ2-3, with D tentatively TRBD1 or TRBD2 (5 bases each). Germline V gene data show CDR1 as WNHNN and CDR2 as SYGVQD (reference sequence). The CDR3 extends over 14 amino acids. Trimming removed 3 bases at V and 1 base at J, with 8 bases between. The CDR3, as DNA: TGCGCCAGCAGTGATGGGGGTCGCACAGATACGCAGTATTTT. Protein: CASSDGGRTDTQYF.

This sequence joins TRBV9 and TRBJ1-4; 7 bases agree with TRBD1. With V trimmed by 2 bases and J by 7 bases, 5 bases remained unmatched. The length of the CDR3 is 14 residues. The germline gives CDR1 SGDLS, CDR2 YYNGEE. The CDR3 loop is CASSVLGGSEKLFF. In DNA, the CDR3 is TGTGCCAGCAGCGTCTTAGGGGGCAGTGAAAAACTGTTTTTT.

The J gene is TRBJ2-1, the V gene TRBV11-2, with 8 nucleotides matching TRBD2. Germline assignment: CDR1 SGHAT and CDR2 FQNNGV. This CDR3 region has 13 residues. J was trimmed by 10 bases and V by 3 bases; bases with no gene match: 5. The CDR3 coding sequence is TGTGCCAGCAGCTTGGTGGTAGCGGGGGAGCAGTTCTTC. Its protein product is CASSLVVAGEQFF.

The V gene is TRBV5-1, the J gene TRBJ2-5; the D gene is possibly TRBD2 (7 bases). Germline values: CDR1 SGHRS, CDR2 YFSETQ. Trimming shortened V by 3 bases and J by 5 bases, and 23 bases separated the two germline ends. The CDR3 is 17 residues long. This CDR3 is CASSSGRTGREGETQYF. In nucleotides, the CDR3 is TGCGCCAGCAGCTCCGGGCGAACAGGGAGGGAAGGGGAGACCCAGTACTTC.

The rearrangement uses TRBV2 and TRBJ2-3; D is ambiguous. CDR1 SNHLY and CDR2 FYNNEI come from the germline V gene. The CDR3 is 14 residues long. Deletions cut 2 bases from V and 5 bases from J, with 11 bases between. The CDR3 region has the DNA TGTGCCAGCAGTGAAAAGGGTTTGAGAGATACGCAGTATTTT. This gives the protein CASSEKGLRDTQYF.

V is TRBV19 and J is TRBJ1-6, with a tentative D call TRBD1 (6 bases). This CDR3 comprises 13 residues. V was cut by 3 bases and J by 7 bases, with 7 bases left in between. Germline lookup yields CDR1 LNHDA and CDR2 SQIVND (reference sequence). CDR3 sequence: CASSIRGNSPLHF. The CDR3, as DNA: TGTGCCAGTAGTATTAGGGGGAATTCACCCCTCCACTTT.

The chain couples TRBV5-1 to TRBJ2-6; D might be TRBD1 (6 bases). V lost 3 bases and J lost 0, with 16 bases in between. Germline-derived CDR1 and CDR2 are SGHRS and YFSETQ. The CDR3 covers 18 residues. CDR3 nucleotide sequence: TGCGCCAGCAGCTGGGAAGGACAGAGACCCTCTGGGGCCAACGTCCTGACTTTC. It translates to CASSWEGQRPSGANVLTF.

This rearrangement joins TRBV7-3 to TRBJ2-5, with D unclear. The V gene's germline CDR1 is SGHTA and CDR2 FQGTGA. The CDR3 sequence is 13 residues long. Trimming took off 2 bases at V and 2 bases at J, with 6 bases between the two ends. CDR3 sequence: CASSLRLQETQYF. In nucleotides, the CDR3 is TGTGCCAGCAGCTTACGGCTGCAAGAGACCCAGTACTTC.

The genes are TRBV25-1 and TRBJ2-6, with 9 positions matching TRBD2. V shed 3 bases and J 0 bases; nucleotides not matched to a gene: 6. The germline CDR1 and CDR2 sequences are MGHDK and SYGVNS. The CDR3 length is 18 residues. The CDR3: CASSDEAGGFSGANVLTF. In DNA, the CDR3 is TGTGCCAGCAGTGATGAAGCGGGGGGCTTCTCTGGGGCCAACGTCCTGACTTTC.

This rearrangement joins TRBV7-8 to TRBJ1-2, with TRBD1 matching 7 bases. The junction had 4 bases not matched to a gene; V was cut back by 5 bases and J by 4 bases. CDR1 and CDR2 (germline): SGHVS, FQNEAQ. The CDR3 sequence is 13 residues long. The CDR3 DNA is TGTGCCAGCAGCCTCAGGACAGGCTATGGCTACACCTTC. This sequence encodes CASSLRTGYGYTF. Filled out from reference TRBV7-8 and TRBJ1-2, the complete variable domain reads GAGVSQSPRYKVAKRGQDVALRCDPISGHVSLFWYQQALGQGPEFLTYFQNEAQLDKSGLPSDRFFAERPEGSVSTLKIQRTQQEDSAVYLCASSLRTGYGYTFGSGTRLTVV.

The CDR3 DNA reads as TGCGCCAGCAGCTTGAGTAGCGGGAGGGCCCAGAGATCCTACGAGCAGTACTTC. Translation: CASSLSSGRAQRSYEQYF. The V and J genes are TRBV5-1 and TRBJ2-7; TRBD2 agrees at 11 bases. The V and J ends lost 1 base and 1 base, in that order; junction bases with no gene match: 10. The germline CDR1 and CDR2 sequences are SGHRS and YFSETQ. This CDR3 is 18 amino acids long.

The V call is TRBV5-1, the J call TRBJ1-2, with 11 bases lining up with TRBD1. This CDR3 region has 15 residues. V gave up 4 bases and J gave up 3 bases; unmatched junction bases: 5. The germline V gene has CDR1 SGHRS and CDR2 YFSETQ. This CDR3 reads CASSNRDRGDYGYTF. Written as DNA, the CDR3 is TGCGCCAGCAGCAACCGGGACAGGGGGGACTATGGCTACACCTTC.

The rearrangement uses TRBV5-1 and TRBJ2-2, with 8 positions matching TRBD1. There are 15 residues in the CDR3. V shed 0 bases, J shed 4 bases, and the junction held 2 bases outside the gene matches. Germline loops: CDR1 SGHRS, CDR2 YFSETQ. CDR3 nucleotides: TGCGCCAGCAGCTTGGTCGACAGGGGCACCGGGGAGCTGTTTTTT. Encoded protein: CASSLVDRGTGELFF.

This chain joins TRBV7-8 and TRBJ1-2; 10 nucleotides agree with TRBD1. The CDR3 length is 15 residues. The V segment lost 4 bases and the J segment 6 bases; nucleotides outside the gene matches: 8. The V gene's germline CDR1 is SGHVS and CDR2 FQNEAQ. DNA for the CDR3: TGTGCCAGCAGCTCAAGACAGGGGGCAAGGGATGGCTACACCTTC. Protein product: CASSSRQGARDGYTF.

The rearrangement links TRBV7-3 to TRBJ2-1; TRBD1 aligns across 9 bases. CDR1 is SGHTA and CDR2 is FQGTGA in the germline V gene. This CDR3 has 15 residues. After removal of 5 bases from V and 3 bases from J, the junction contained 5 bases not matched to a gene. The CDR3 region is CASSEGQGVYNEQFF. The CDR3, as DNA: TGTGCCAGCAGCGAGGGACAGGGAGTCTACAATGAGCAGTTCTTC.

This chain links TRBV28 with TRBJ1-1; D is ambiguous. The length of the CDR3 is 16 residues. Germline-derived CDR1 and CDR2 are MDHEN and SYDVKM. Trimming removed 2 bases at V and 8 bases at J, with 21 bases between. The CDR3 reads CASSLVAGRGILEAFF. Written as DNA, the CDR3 is TGTGCCAGCAGTTTAGTGGCAGGCCGTGGTATTCTGGAAGCTTTCTTT. Full variable domain (rest looked up from reference TRBV28 and TRBJ1-1): DVKVTQSSRYLVKRTGEKVFLECVQDMDHENMFWYRQDPGLGLRLIYFSYDVKMKEKGDIPEGYSVSREKKERFSLILESASTNQTSMYLCASSLVAGRGILEAFFGQGTRLTVV.

This chain links TRBV7-6 with TRBJ1-6; D perhaps matches TRBD1 (6 bases). Trimming removed 8 bases from V and 4 bases from J, with 15 bases in between. This CDR3 region has 15 residues. Germline V CDR1 and CDR2: SGHVS, FNYEAQ. CDR3 residues: CASAPDSLYNSPLHF. The CDR3 nucleotides are TGTGCCAGCGCCCCGGACAGTCTTTATAATTCACCCCTCCACTTT.

The V call is TRBV5-1, the J call TRBJ2-7; 15 bases are a match to TRBD2. J gave up 2 bases and V 3 bases, and 6 bases lay outside the gene matches. CDR1 and CDR2 (germline): SGHRS, YFSETQ. The CDR3 spans 17 residues. CDR3 sequence: CASSWGLAGGPTYEQYF. The CDR3 DNA is TGCGCCAGCAGCTGGGGACTAGCGGGAGGACCGACCTACGAGCAGTACTTC.

This chain connects TRBV27 to TRBJ1-5; D uncertain. Trimming shortened V by 6 bases and J by 7 bases, and 13 bases separated the two germline ends. The germline V gene has CDR1 MNHEY and CDR2 SMNVEV (reference sequence). CDR3 length: 13 residues. The CDR3 DNA sequence: TGTGCCAGCAGCCGAGGGTATCGGCAGCCCCAGCATTTT. Translation gives CASSRGYRQPQHF.

The J gene is TRBJ2-3, the V gene TRBV29-1; a weak D match, TRBD1 (5 bases). V lost 4 bases to trimming and J lost 1 base, with 9 bases between them. The CDR3 covers 13 residues. Germline V gene lookup returns CDR1 SQVTM and CDR2 ANQGSEA. This CDR3 reads CSVVTGGTDTQYF. The CDR3 coding sequence is TGCAGCGTTGTAACAGGTGGCACAGATACGCAGTATTTT.